Ten or more counts support the clone carrying this T cell receptor beta chain. Germline V gene lookup returns CDR1 SNHLY and CDR2 FYNNEI. There are 15 residues in the CDR3. Unmatched junction bases numbered 8, after V lost 2 bases and J lost 5 bases. The entry originates in a study of Graves' ophthalmopathy and Graves' hyperthyroidism. Using RNA transcripts, the TCR beta CDR3 regions were amplified. Second-round multiplex PCR followed a first-round RT-PCR using HTBI primers. TCRdb called the multiplex PCR reads again in MiXCR, with one record for every CDR3 protein. The profile shows roughly 400,000 distinct CDR3 sequences, 15% to 20% of them singletons.

The rearrangement uses TRBV2 and TRBJ2-5; TRBD2 agrees at 7 bases. The sequence was collected from a woman between 18 and 30 years old with Graves' ophthalmopathy. Specimen: peripheral blood. The CDR3: CASSELGGSGETQYF. The CDR3 nucleotides are TGTGCCAGCAGTGAACTCGGCGGGAGCGGGGAGACCCAGTACTTC.